One T cell receptor beta chain is described in this entry. Its binding antigen is unknown. Base qualities are missing; no much larger clone stands one base away. These data originate in a study of cytomegalovirus exposure and HLA in healthy donors (dated 2017 in TCRdb). General notes on the study: According to an earlier analysis of around 600 of the donors, roughly 180 million T cells yielded some 110 million unique TCR beta sequences and approximately 300 Gb of sequence data. About 280 gigabases of sequencing data and around 85 million unique TCR sequences made up an early release that covered around 640 HLA-typed donors. Of the 300 to 500 genotyped donors, approximately 81% were placed in the genetic ancestry cluster associated with self-reported Caucasian donors. The study was designed to test whether signatures of past pathogen exposure could be identified by cataloging public T cell receptors. The study profiled the T cell repertoires of fewer than 850 subjects by immunosequencing and related them to cytomegalovirus serostatus. Besides the first cohort of roughly 660 subjects, a separate validation cohort made up of over 100 different subjects was used. The study combined high-throughput TCR immunosequencing, statistical association of individual TCRs with disease status, and machine learning to predict cytomegalovirus infection status. A later analysis re-examined previously published TCR beta repertoires from roughly 650 donors and added high-resolution HLA genotyping to investigate patterns of TCR occurrence. In the later analysis, no new phenotypic data were used to find candidate immune exposures; instead, reliance was placed on TCR beta sequences and their occurrence across donors. In an earlier analysis of roughly 600 of the donors, high-throughput TCR beta sequencing was used to judge whether each TCR beta V gene segment behaved as functional or pseudogenic. Donor age, sex, ethnicity and CMV serostatus were collected together with the repertoire data. A later genetic analysis took genome-wide SNP genotypes for about three fifths of the 666 donors and used that subset as a discovery cohort. All discovery cohort repertoires had been generated using a single sequencing platform. Both class I and class II loci were covered by HLA typing, at four-digit resolution. Typing coverage varied by locus: roughly 620-640 donors for A, B, C, DRB1 and DQB1; roughly 510 for DQA1; around 610 for DPA1; 400 to 480 for DPB1. Four or five DR-DQ haplotypes were handled as single units for association and clustering because linkage in the cohort was strong. Among 300 to 500 genotyped donors of the cohort, an average of roughly 230,000 unique TCR beta nucleotide sequences was sequenced per donor, of which approximately 19% were non-productive.

Library construction relied on the immunoSEQ multiplex PCR assay. A mixture of 60 forward primers for TCR Vbeta segments and 13 reverse primers for TCR Jbeta segments was used in the multiplex PCR. Amplification of the CDR3 region of rearranged TCR beta genes was performed with a multiplex PCR assay on genomic DNA. Amplified TCR beta libraries were sequenced as 87-base-pair reads on the Illumina HiSeq System. Concerning the study's data processing: A later analysis tallied 75 million to 95 million unique TCR beta chains across the 600 to 700 repertoires, and approximately 12 million of those chains were shared by two or more donors. A nearest-neighbor algorithm error-corrected the raw reads and collapsed the reads into unique sequences, merging closely related sequences to remove PCR and sequencing errors. V, D and J gene segments were assigned by aligning CDR3 sequences to IMGT reference sequences. For a sequence to be retained, at least a six-nucleotide match to both a V gene segment and a J gene segment was required. A rearrangement was called productive if the CDR3 had no stop codons and remained in frame with V and J, and every other rearrangement was called non-productive. Following IMGT convention, CDR3 was defined as the stretch from the second conserved V-encoded cysteine up to the conserved J-encoded phenylalanine. The earlier analysis of about 570 of the donors excluded any sequence lacking an unambiguous match to a single V gene segment. In an earlier analysis of roughly 500 of the donors, V segments were called functional above 56.7% productive rearrangements and were called segregating when the between-donor standard deviation exceeded 5%. A statistical classification framework was developed to diagnose cytomegalovirus status using the catalog of TCR beta chain sequences. V and J gene assignment, in a later analysis, came from comparing TCR nucleotide sequences with IMGT/GENE-DB human TR gene sequences. In a later analysis, CDR3 sequences and most-parsimonious VDJ recombination scenarios were assigned using the TCRdist pipeline. In a later analysis, every TCR beta chain was defined by the combination of its CDR3 amino acid sequence and its V-gene family, and reads without a unique V-gene family were dropped. As a way to deal with suspected cross-contamination and a sequencing artifact, a later analysis dropped roughly 600 nucleotide sequences that were highly shared and had low generation probability. In a later analysis, a clonal expansion index for each public chain was calculated from normalized within-repertoire ranks of inferred template counts. Generation probabilities in a later analysis came from a VDJ recombination model fitted to out-of-frame rearrangements, and those results were checked against IGoR. Hypergeometric tests were used in a later analysis to score TCR-TCR, TCR-HLA and TCR-CMV co-occurrence, with a repertoire-size bias correction applied to the TCR pairs. To estimate false discovery rates, a later analysis permuted the HLA or CMV assignments 20 times. In a later analysis, co-occurring TCRs were grouped with DBSCAN, and TCRdist sequence similarity was added when clustering was performed within HLA-allele-positive subsets. Repertoires with fewer than 30,000 or more than 120,000 public chains, plus five repertoires with anomalous nucleotide sharing, were excluded from co-occurrence clustering. The table comes from immuneACCESS by way of TCRdb, which keeps in-frame sequences with V and J called. Part of the clones is missing from these tables; in studies checked, under half for an unresolved V gene and the rest for unknown reasons. V and J calls and clone size are given by that table; D and trimming were obtained from the DNA. A total of about 140,000 clones appear in this sample, around 76% of them only once. 2.5% to 3.5% of the sample is taken by the ten largest.

In the germline V gene (reference sequence), CDR1 corresponds to LNHDA and CDR2 to SQIVND. From the cysteine up to the phenylalanine, the CDR3 has a length of 13 residues. Just CDR3 DNA is preserved here, 39 bases in frame from base 1. V trim: 10 bases; J trim: 2 bases; unmatched bases: 8. Results and caveats for the whole study, not just this receptor: In a later analysis, some 17,000 TCR beta sequences were associated with specific HLA alleles at a false discovery rate of 0.05. For the cohort, immune exposure information was limited to CMV serostatus. The study listed approximately 160 TCR beta chains as associated with cytomegalovirus. A later analysis found that TCR association rates varied across HLA loci, with DRB1 alleles showing the most associated TCRs and HLA-C alleles the fewest. When HLA alleles, especially DR and DQ, strongly co-occurred, attributing TCR associations to individual alleles was difficult. Cytomegalovirus status was reported to be diagnosed by the classifier with high specificity and sensitivity in both the original and validation cohorts. The authors suggested that the approach could potentially be generalized to other disease states and immunological phenotypes. A cluster of highly shared sequence variants was judged likely to be a technical artifact of the sequencing pipeline. Several of the top co-occurrence clusters appeared to be linked to parvovirus B19, influenza, CMV and Epstein-Barr virus, according to a later analysis. Some IMGT-functional V segments, including TRBV6-2 and TRBV6-3, could not be told apart with the 87-base-pair reads, so those segments were excluded. The earlier analysis of fewer than 750 of the donors excluded over 15 rarely observed V segments, including chromosome 9 orphons, because counts were too low. Presence/absence analyses assumed roughly uniform sequencing depth across donors, an assumption that may not hold. According to a later analysis, most CMV-associated TCR beta chains appeared to be HLA-restricted, and the HLA associations seemed to be driven largely by CMV exposure. V-gene and J-gene trimming of TCR beta chains was associated with a missense DCLRE1C variant in a later genetic analysis, and the association was replicated in an independent cohort. In a later analysis, HLA-associated TCR beta chains were found to be more clonally expanded and to have lower generation probabilities than equally common non-associated chains. In vitro tests confirmed that a few of the cytomegalovirus-associated TCR beta chains recognize cytomegalovirus antigens. A further reported finding was that TCR beta sequences accurately predicted the HLA-A and HLA-B alleles for most subjects in the first cohort. Because HLA typing was unavailable for some donors at each locus, only the typed subset was used in association tests. Correlated functional status among segregating V segments might be attributable to linkage disequilibrium, but an unknown experimental factor could not be ruled out. Compared with the roughly 700-donor mean, donors in an Asian-associated ancestry cluster had fewer N-insertions in productive TCRs, according to a later genetic analysis. In this cohort, only TCR beta chains were sequenced, and detectable features were limited by the absence of alpha or paired-chain data. In an earlier analysis of over 550 of the donors, most TCR beta V segments were observed in productive rearrangements about 87% or about 30% of the time, broadly matching IMGT annotations. Across donors, most TCR sequences were observed very rarely, whereas some public TCRs were present in many individuals.

The cohort comprised some 680 healthy bone marrow donors. All cohort members were sampled while nominally healthy, although unrecorded immune exposures were likely present. The donor tested CMV seronegative, placing the donor among the approximately 400 seronegative members of the cohort. A peripheral blood sample was collected from each donor, and TCR beta sequencing was performed on peripheral blood mononuclear cells. The Qiagen DNeasy Blood Extraction Kit was used to extract genomic DNA from the blood cell samples. The receptor chain draws on TRBV19 and TRBJ2-7, and TRBD1 matches 7 of the central bases. This sequence was found in a male donor in good health and CMV-seronegative. Sequences were obtained from PBMCs. At the DNA level, the sequence is TGTGCCACCTCACAGGGGCCTACCTACGAGCAGTACTTC. Translated, it reads CATSQGPTYEQYF.